This passage covers 5 T cell receptor beta chains from one sample sequenced in a study of tumor-infiltrating lymphocytes in primary liver carcinoma. Total RNA (roughly 550 ng) served as template for TCR beta cDNA synthesis primed by a constant-region primer. ARM-PCR was slightly modified, and three nested multiplex PCR rounds with it gave rise to the TCR beta libraries. The first two PCR rounds used TRBV1-TRBV30 forward primers with a C-beta reverse primer, roughly 10 cycles each. A single record per CDR3 protein comes from TCRdb applying MiXCR to the multiplex PCR reads. The sample has 80,000 to 100,000 distinct CDR3 sequences, around 68% seen once. Joint extraction of RNA and DNA used about 17-30 mg of bulk tissue that was unsorted. Source material: tumor-adjacent normal liver tissue. Every receptor here comes from a man aged 40-49 years with primary liver carcinoma and hepatitis B virus infection.

This clonotype occurred a few times. This sequence joins TRBV29-1 and TRBJ1-1; no definite D call. The CDR3 totals 14 residues. V gave up 6 bases and J gave up 1 base, with 15 bases separating them. The germline V gene encodes CDR1 SQVTM and CDR2 ANQGSEA. The CDR3 loop is CSVLVGSRNTEAFF. Written as DNA, the CDR3 is TGCAGCGTCCTAGTAGGCTCCCGGAACACTGAAGCTTTCTTT.

The chain carries TRBV5-1 and TRBJ1-2; 8 bases align to TRBD1. In germline, CDR1 is SGHRS, CDR2 YFSETQ. V was pared by 4 bases and J by 5 bases, with 7 bases of the junction left unmatched. The CDR3 loop spans 14 amino acids. CDR3 sequence reads: CASSPGTGQYGYTF. DNA for the CDR3: TGCGCCAGCAGCCCAGGGACAGGCCAATATGGCTACACCTTC.

Here the CDR3 DNA reads TGTGCCAGCAGCTTAGAGCCTGATAACTACGAGCAGTACTTC. Translation gives CASSLEPDNYEQYF. The rearrangement joins TRBV11-2 to TRBJ2-7; D is undetermined. CDR1 is SGHAT, CDR2 FQNNGV, per germline. The CDR3 has 14 residues. V was cut by 0 bases and J by 3 bases, with 9 bases left in between.

This clonotype was counted a single time. One end of the junction varies from germline; a read error may be responsible. This chain uses TRBV11-2 with TRBJ1-6; D is unclear. In germline, CDR1 is SGHAT, CDR2 FQNNGV. This CDR3 is built from 13 residues. The CDR3 coding sequence is TGCACCAGCAGCTTAGAGGGCGGTTCACCCCTCCACTTT. This translates into CTSSLEGGSPLHF.

The chain links TRBV29-1 to TRBJ2-1, with 7 bases fitting TRBD2. The ends lost 1 base at V and 8 bases at J; junction bases unmatched: 20. Germline CDR1 is SQVTM and CDR2 is ANQGSEA. The CDR3 is 18 amino acids. The CDR3 spells CSVEGGGWAGGRSYEQFF. The CDR3 DNA sequence: TGCAGCGTTGAAGGGGGGGGTTGGGCAGGAGGCCGTTCCTATGAGCAGTTCTTC.